The present T cell receptor (beta chain) was sequenced within a study of T cells in narcolepsy. On the study more broadly: Donors had narcolepsy type 1 or type 2, or were healthy controls.

Details on this clone: Its target is not known.

With 0 bases removed from V and 5 bases from J, the gap between germline ends came to 15 bases. CDR1 is SGDLS, CDR2 YYNGEE, per germline. The length of the CDR3 is 16 residues. Only in-frame clones appear in the TCRdb table, and some are missing; sequencing was by immunoSEQ multiplex PCR. The data contain tens of thousands of clones, under 85% of them singletons. Overall study results and limits: No autoreactive T cell clone sequences appeared in some memory CD4+ repertoires. Reportedly, autoreactive clonotypes were serially detected in patients' blood but not controls'. Same-patient CSF and blood CD4+ T cell clonotypes included HCRT-specific and TRIB2-specific autoreactive ones.

The chain joins TRBV9 to TRBJ2-1; unclear D gene. This TCR came from a human donor in good health. Material for sequencing was memory (CD45RA-) CD4+ T cells from blood. The CDR3 here is CASSVALTQFHNEQFF. CDR3 nucleotide sequence: TGTGCCAGCAGCGTAGCTCTAACTCAGTTCCACAATGAGCAGTTCTTC.